One and the same sample provided the 17 T cell receptor beta chains below, sequenced in a study of tumor-infiltrating lymphocytes in primary liver carcinoma. Extraction also yielded germline DNA, while blood RNA was obtained from unsorted whole blood. TCR beta cDNA was reverse-transcribed from around 0.55 ug of total RNA. The reaction used a constant-region primer and ProtoScript II reverse transcriptase. Three nested multiplex PCR rounds, a slightly modified ARM-PCR, produced the libraries for TCR beta. TRBV1-TRBV30 forward primers paired with a C-beta reverse primer were used in the first two PCR rounds, which ran around 10 cycles each. Each CDR3 protein is one row after TCRdb ran MiXCR on the multiplex PCR reads. The profile shows almost 200,000 distinct CDR3 sequences, about 61% of them singletons. Sequenced input: peripheral blood. The receptors derive from a woman in her sixties with primary liver carcinoma and hepatitis B virus infection.

This clonotype has more than one count but fewer than ten. The CDR3 DNA sequence: TGCGCCAGCAGCGCGGGGACAGCAAAAAACATTCAGTACTTC. Protein product: CASSAGTAKNIQYF. The rearrangement joins TRBV5-1 to TRBJ2-4; tentative D call: TRBD1 (7 bases). This CDR3 spans 14 amino acids. CDR1 and CDR2 from the germline V gene are SGHRS and YFSETQ. V lost 4 bases and J lost 4, with 12 bases in between.

This rearrangement joins TRBV14 to TRBJ1-1, with D uncertain. The CDR3 length is 16 residues. V was pared by 6 bases and J by 1 base, with 18 bases between. The V gene's germline CDR1 is SGHDN and CDR2 FVKESK. CDR3 residues: CASSPSTGGWNTEAFF. The CDR3 DNA is TGTGCCAGCAGTCCCAGCACGGGTGGGTGGAACACTGAAGCTTTCTTT.

The chain combines TRBV6-1 with TRBJ2-7; D unclear. This CDR3 is 13 amino acids long. Looked up from germline, CDR1 is MNHNS and CDR2 is SASEGT. The CDR3, as DNA: TGTTCCAGCACCTCCCGGGCCCCCCCCGAGCAGTACGTC. It encodes CSSTSRAPPEQYV.

On this clonotype itself: This may come from a read error, since a much larger clone is one base off. The V gene is TRBV6-1, the J gene TRBJ2-5, with D tentatively TRBD1 or TRBD2 (5 bases each). The CDR3 extends over 16 amino acids. CDR1 is MNHNS and CDR2 is SASEGT in the germline V gene. CDR3 sequence (DNA): TGTGCCAGGAGTGAACGCTCCGGGACCGGAGTTGGGACCCAGTACTTC. Encoded protein: CARSERSGTGVGTQYF.

The V gene is TRBV28, the J gene TRBJ1-3, with D tentatively TRBD1 (6 bases). Germline CDR1 is MDHEN and CDR2 is SYDVKM. Trimming cost V 6 bases and J 0 bases, with 18 bases left between them. This CDR3 is 17 amino acids long. Here the CDR3 reads CASRSRDTLYSGNTIYF. In nucleotides, the CDR3 is TGTGCCAGCAGATCTAGGGACACCCTATACTCTGGAAACACCATATATTTT.

With regard to this clonotype: A read error may produce the germline difference seen at one junction end. The chain recombines TRBV11-3 with TRBJ2-1; TRBD1 agrees at 11 bases. CDR3 size: 16 residues. Germline CDR1 reads SGHNT; CDR2 reads YENEEA. In DNA form, the CDR3 reads TGTGCCAGCAGCTTTAATGGACAGGGGGCGCGGAGTGAGCGGTTCTTC. Protein sequence: CASSFNGQGARSERFF.

In this sample, this clonotype turned up once. The rearrangement links TRBV4-2 to TRBJ2-1; no definite D call. From germline, CDR1 is LGHNA and CDR2 YNFKEQ. V was clipped by 4 bases and J by 12 bases, with 16 bases between them. This CDR3 has 13 residues. The CDR3 DNA is TGTGCCAGCAGCCCGTTGAACCCCGTAGTGCAGTTCTTC. Its translation: CASSPLNPVVQFF.

In regard to this clonotype: A read error may account for a junction end that differs from germline. The chain employs TRBV11-1 and TRBJ2-3; no definite D call. The CDR3 spans 13 residues. The V gene's germline CDR1 is SGHAT and CDR2 FQDESV (reference sequence). The CDR3 reads CASSLGPTYTQYF. DNA of the CDR3: TGTGCCAGTAGCTTAGGACCCACATATACGCAGTATTTT.

As for this clonotype: This sequence may be a read error, since a much larger clone differs from it by one base. The genes are TRBV7-9 and TRBJ2-1, with 8 positions matching TRBD2. CDR3 length: 14 amino acids. The germline V gene has CDR1 SEHNR and CDR2 FQNEAQ (reference sequence). The V and J ends lost 2 bases and 11 bases, in that order; junction bases with no gene match: 8. The DNA for the CDR3 is TGTGCCAGCAGCTTAAGCGGGAGTGCGAATAAGCAGTTCTTC. This sequence encodes CASSLSGSANKQFF.

As regards this clonotype: Since a much larger clone is just one base distant, this may be a read error. This sequence joins TRBV12-3 or TRBV12-4 and TRBJ2-1; D uncertain. Trimming stripped 0 bases from V and 3 bases from J, with 18 bases between. The CDR3 has 18 amino acids. CDR3 sequence: CASSLAISPGYFYNEQFF. CDR3 in DNA: TGTGCCAGCAGTTTAGCGATTAGTCCAGGCTACTTCTACAATGAGCAGTTCTTC.

A remark on this clonotype: Compared with germline, one end of the junction differs, possibly owing to a read error. The chain has TRBV7-8 and TRBJ2-7, with 7 bases identical to TRBD1. Germline V gene sequence: CDR1 SGHVS, CDR2 FQNEAQ. The CDR3 sequence is 15 residues long. The CDR3 protein is CASSYLQGSSYEQHF. The CDR3 DNA follows: TGTGCCAGCAGTTACTTACAGGGGTCCAGTTACGAGCAGCACTTC.

V usage is TRBV15 and J usage is TRBJ2-3; 8 positions match TRBD2. CDR3 size: 12 residues. V was pared by 3 bases and J by 10 bases, with 3 bases of the junction left unmatched. Germline CDR1 is LNHNV and CDR2 is YYDKDF (reference sequence). The CDR3 loop is CATSSNGGAQYF. CDR3 DNA sequence: TGTGCCACCAGCAGTAACGGGGGGGCGCAGTATTTT.

This clonotype was seen only a few times. Mismatch with germline at one junction end may stem from a read error. V usage is TRBV29-1 and J usage is TRBJ2-3; D unresolved. CDR3 size: 11 residues. Per the germline V gene, CDR1 is SQVTM and CDR2 is ANQGSEA. CDR3 bases: TGCAGCGTTATAGAGTTAGATACACAGTATTTT. Its translation: CSVIELDTQYF.

On this clonotype: One end of the junction varies from germline; a read error may be responsible. V and J are TRBV10-3 and TRBJ2-2; D is possibly TRBD1 (6 bases). Germline CDR1 and CDR2: ENHRY and SYGVKD. This CDR3 comprises 19 residues. DNA for the CDR3: TGTGCCTTCAGTTTTTTCCCAGTGGGGGACACCCTACGGGGCTGGGAGCTGTTTTTT. Its translation is CAFSFFPVGDTLRGWELFF.

Ten or more counts support this clonotype. The genes are TRBV6-6 and TRBJ2-7; D call uncertain. V was clipped by 6 bases and J by 0 bases, with 12 bases between them. Germline assignment: CDR1 MNHNY and CDR2 SVGAGI (reference sequence). The CDR3 runs to 14 residues. The CDR3 DNA reads as TGTGCCAGCAGCCCCAGGCCGAGCTCCTACGAGCAGTACTTC. Translation: CASSPRPSSYEQYF.

The rearrangement joins TRBV12-3 or TRBV12-4 to TRBJ2-7; possible D gene TRBD2, 5 bases. Trimming stripped 5 bases from V and 1 base from J, with 12 bases between. CDR3 length: 14 amino acids. The CDR3 loop is CASSPRTHSYEQYF. The CDR3 DNA reads TGTGCCAGCAGTCCCAGGACTCATTCCTACGAGCAGTACTTC.

With regard to this clonotype: A read error may be the cause here, since a much bigger clone is one base away. The chain links TRBV10-3 to TRBJ1-1, with D possibly being TRBD1 (5 bases). CDR1 and CDR2 (germline): ENHRY, SYGVKD. This CDR3 region has 15 residues. With 6 bases removed from V and 0 bases from J, the gap between germline ends came to 14 bases. CDR3 protein: CAISEVGVVNTEAFF. In DNA form, the CDR3 reads TGTGCCATCAGCGAGGTAGGGGTTGTGAACACTGAAGCTTTCTTT.